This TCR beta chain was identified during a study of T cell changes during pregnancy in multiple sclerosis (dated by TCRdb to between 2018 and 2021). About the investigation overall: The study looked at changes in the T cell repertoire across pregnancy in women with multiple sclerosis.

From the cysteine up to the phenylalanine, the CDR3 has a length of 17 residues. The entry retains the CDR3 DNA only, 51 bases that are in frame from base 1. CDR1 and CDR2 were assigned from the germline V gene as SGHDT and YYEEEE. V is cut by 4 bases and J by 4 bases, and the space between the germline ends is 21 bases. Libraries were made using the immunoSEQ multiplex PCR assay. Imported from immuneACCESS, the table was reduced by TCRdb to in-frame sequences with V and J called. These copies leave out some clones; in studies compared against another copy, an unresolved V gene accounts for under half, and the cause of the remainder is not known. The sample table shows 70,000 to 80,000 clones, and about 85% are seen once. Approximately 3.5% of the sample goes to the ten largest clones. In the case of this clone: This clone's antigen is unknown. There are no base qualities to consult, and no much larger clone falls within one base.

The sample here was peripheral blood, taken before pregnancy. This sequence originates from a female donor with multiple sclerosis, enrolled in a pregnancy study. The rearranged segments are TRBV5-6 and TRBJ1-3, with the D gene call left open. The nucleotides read TGTGCCAGCAGCCCAATCCCGGGAGCCCGGTCGGGAAACACCATATATTTT. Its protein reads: CASSPIPGARSGNTIYF.